Sequencing of this TCR beta chain was carried out in a study of cytomegalovirus exposure and HLA in healthy donors. CDR1 is SGHNT, CDR2 YYREEE, per germline (reference sequence). V was clipped by 0 bases and J by 8 bases, with 12 bases between them. The CDR3 totals 14 residues. This clone was recorded a few times. What it binds is unknown. Study results and caveats: Later, an analysis showed that TCR beta chains associated with HLA were more clonally expanded than others that were equally common. The later analysis indicated that the majority of CMV-associated TCR beta chains appeared HLA-restricted.

This PCR relied on a set of 60 Vbeta primers and 13 Jbeta primers. The method was immunoSEQ multiplex PCR; TCRdb's version includes in-frame clones alone and lacks a portion of them. The repertoire includes 120,000 or so clones, about 74% of them detected once, and roughly 6.3% sits in the top ten. The V gene is TRBV5-4, the J gene TRBJ2-1; tentative D call: TRBD1 (5 bases). Sequencing was done on a sample of PBMCs. This clonotype originated in a woman aged 45-59 years in good health and CMV-seropositive. CDR3 nucleotide sequence: TGTGCCAGCAGCTTGGAACCAGGGAAGCATGAGCAGTTCTTC. Protein: CASSLEPGKHEQFF.